Given below is one T cell receptor beta chain in context. V was trimmed by 5 bases and J by 3 bases, leaving 7 bases between them. There are 11 residues in the CDR3. Germline assignment: CDR1 DFQATT and CDR2 SNEGSKA (reference sequence). The sample comes from a study of blood T cell repertoires in COVID-19. Turning to the study itself: Researchers got acute and convalescent COVID-19 samples from the United States, Italy and Spain. T cells, B-cell-depleted T cells, or PBMCs supplied cDNA or gDNA.

This table comes from immunoSEQ multiplex PCR, and its TCRdb copy is limited to in-frame clones, with some not included. The repertoire holds 150,000 or so clones, with over 60% as singletons. The sample comprised peripheral blood. This chain joins TRBV20-1 and TRBJ2-5; the D gene is possibly TRBD1 (6 bases). The source is a woman aged 80 or over with active or convalescent COVID-19. The CDR3 loop reads CSARTEETQYF. The DNA for the CDR3 is TGCAGTGCTCGGACAGAAGAGACCCAGTACTTC.